The clone carrying this T cell receptor (beta chain) was counted only a few times. Its cognate antigen is unknown. Uncontrolled infection, other autoimmune disease, pregnancy and lactation each barred patients from inclusion. The PBMCs had their origin in 7.5 to 10 ml of fresh peripheral blood. This entry comes from a study of T cells in Graves' hyperthyroidism and ophthalmopathy. Study outcomes and limitations: Among thyroid clonotypes expanded above 0.001, most also appeared in blood. A model of 13 V-J pairs discriminated ophthalmopathy from stable hyperthyroidism.

TCR beta CDR3 regions were amplified from RNA. The TCR CDR3 first-round RT-PCR relied on the HTBI primer set. MiXCR, run by TCRdb on the multiplex PCR reads, gives a single entry per CDR3 protein. The data contain approximately 600,000 distinct CDR3 sequences, approximately 13% of them singletons. In germline, CDR1 is SEHNR, CDR2 FQNEAQ (reference sequence). Trimming shortened V by 4 bases and J by 5 bases, and 15 bases separated the two germline ends. The CDR3 extends over 15 amino acids. The sequenced sample consisted of blood. V is TRBV7-9 and J is TRBJ1-5; TRBD1 is a possible D gene (6 bases). This receptor was identified in a young woman with Graves' hyperthyroidism that later progressed to Graves' ophthalmopathy. CDR3 nucleotide sequence: TGTGCCAGCAGCTATTCAGGGGAGCCCGATCAGCCCCAGCATTTT. As protein: CASSYSGEPDQPQHF.